This T cell receptor beta chain emerged from a study of blood T cell repertoires in COVID-19 (dated by TCRdb to 2020 to 2021). For the wider study: Samples covering the acute and convalescent phases of COVID-19 were provided by collaborators in the United States, Italy and Spain. The material from the prospective study consisted of cDNA or gDNA derived from T cells, B-cell-depleted T cells, or PBMCs. The dataset comprised deeply sampled blood TCRbeta repertoires from subjects exposed to, actively infected with, or recovered from COVID-19. The repertoires were made available in a free public database intended to serve as a resource for research on the immune response to SARS-CoV-2. Samples came from the ongoing ImmuneRACE study (first 160 participants) plus 1,254 subjects from 6 global collaborators. Sample metadata almost always included a de-identified subject ID, COVID-19 status, age in years and sex. Where available, HLA class I and class II types were obtained from metadata supplied by the sample provider rather than from assay-based typing.

From V the trimming removes 1 base and from J it removes 5 bases, while the gene matches leave 13 bases of the junction unaccounted for. Reading from cysteine to phenylalanine, the CDR3 counts 18 amino acids. Only the CDR3 DNA is retained, 54 bases long and in frame from the first base. Sequences LNHDA (CDR1) and SQIVND (CDR2) are obtained from the germline V gene (reference sequence). Whole blood was collected in K2EDTA tubes by collaborating institutions according to the institutions' own protocols. For TCRbeta analysis, collaborator samples were shipped as frozen whole blood, as isolated PBMCs, or as DNA extracted from either sample type. Overall study outcomes, separate from this receptor: The quantity of clinical and demographic metadata differed by source and by participant and was supplied without curation.

The immunoSEQ Assay, a bias-controlled multiplex PCR, was used to amplify TCRbeta CDR3 regions from genomic DNA. The study's processing was this. Within the assay, amplification of reference gene primers was used to estimate how many nucleated cells each sample contained. Sequence reads were collapsed and filtered to measure the absolute abundance of every unique TCRbeta CDR3 rearrangement. For each sample, productive Simpson clonality was calculated as the square root of Simpson's diversity index over productive rearrangements. TCRdb provides this immuneACCESS table in a form limited to in-frame rearrangements. Some clones are lacking; in checked studies, under half of them reflect an unresolved V gene, and why the rest are absent is not known. V and J calls plus clone size are reproduced from that table; the DNA served to infer D and trimming. The sample table records about 240,000 clones; roughly nine tenths of these occur just once. The ten largest clones add up to 6.2% of the sample.

As regards this clone: There is no known antigen for this receptor. Per-nucleotide qualities are absent, and no much larger clonotype sits a single base away.

The TCR originated in a man aged 60 to 75 with acute or convalescent COVID-19. Material: peripheral blood. The rearrangement joined TRBV19 to TRBJ1-2; 10 bases in the middle match TRBD1. The DNA sequence is given as TGTGCCAGTAGTATAGCCGGGACAGGGGACCAAGGCCGATATGGCTACACCTTC. Translated, this gives CASSIAGTGDQGRYGYTF.